This entry concerns a single T cell receptor (beta chain). The sample belongs to a study of blood T cell repertoires in COVID-19. About the study: Collection of acute and convalescent COVID-19 samples took place in the United States, Italy and Spain. PBMCs, B-cell-depleted T cells, or T cells provided the cDNA or gDNA that made up the material.

Authors' analysis steps: The assay estimated nucleated cells by amplifying reference gene primers. Profiled with immunoSEQ multiplex PCR; TCRdb holds only in-frame clones, not every one. V and J calls and clone size are those listed in that table; D and trimming were worked out from the DNA. The table has approximately 240,000 clones, about 86% seen once. Between the trimmed V and J ends, which lost 1 base and 7 bases, there was a span of 14 bases. Germline-derived CDR1 and CDR2 are LGHNA and YSLEER. The CDR3 runs to 16 residues. The genes are TRBV4-3 and TRBJ1-6; D possibly corresponds to TRBD1 (6 bases). This clonotype originated in a woman aged 55-75 years with acute or convalescent COVID-19. Sequencing used peripheral blood. The CDR3 DNA sequence: TGCGCCAGCAGCCAAGGGGCAGGGGAACCAAATTCACCCCTCCACTTT. Translation: CASSQGAGEPNSPLHF.